The entry below describes one T cell receptor (beta chain). Authors' data handling: Scientists estimated how many nucleated cells there were by amplifying reference gene primers. Libraries were prepared by immunoSEQ multiplex PCR; TCRdb keeps only in-frame clonotypes and omits some of them. V and J calls and clone size follow that table, whereas D and trimming were derived from the DNA. Among about 160,000 clones listed, about 93% were seen once. Trimming took off 5 bases at V and 0 bases at J, with 5 bases between the two ends. Looked up from germline, CDR1 is LNHDA and CDR2 is SQIVND (reference sequence). The CDR3 is 13 residues long. This entry is derived from a study of blood T cell repertoires in COVID-19. Study-level information: Acute-phase and convalescent COVID-19 samples originated in the United States, Italy and Spain.

Material for sequencing was peripheral blood. The sequence was obtained from a woman aged 45-65 years with acute or convalescent COVID-19. This chain joins TRBV19 and TRBJ2-1; D ambiguous. This chain's CDR3 is CASSDSSYNEQFF. In nucleotides, the CDR3 is TGTGCCAGTAGTGATAGCTCCTACAATGAGCAGTTCTTC.